These T cell receptor beta chains were read from a single sample in a study of technical replicates of blood from a few donors. Method: immunoSEQ multiplex PCR; TCRdb's copy keeps in-frame clones and lacks some. In the table there are over 70,000 clones, 95% of which are singletons. Material for sequencing was T cells isolated from PBMCs. The receptors stem from a human donor in good health. Both conserved end residues are trimmed from each CDR3.

V gene: TRBV2; CDR3 protein: ASSVDGGAEAF
V gene: TRBV19; CDR3 protein: ASSAGQGGTEAF
V gene: TRBV5-1; CDR3 protein: ASSLEQAMGYT
V gene: TRBV5-1; CDR3 protein: ASRGGLAGETYNEQF
V gene: TRBV7-6; CDR3 protein: ASSLDYRANTGELF
V gene: TRBV6-5; CDR3 protein: ASSNWGGATGELF
V gene: TRBV2; CDR3 protein: ASSHGLGGDNEQF
V gene: TRBV27; CDR3 protein: ASSLQGSNQPQH
V gene: TRBV6-5; CDR3 protein: ASSPLGNTGELF
V gene: TRBV19; CDR3 protein: ASTRGNTEAF
V gene: TRBV11-2; CDR3 protein: ASKRLAENNEQF
V gene: TRBV5-4; CDR3 protein: ASSRDSQSSYEQY